This T cell receptor (beta chain) comes out of a study of beta chain features in type 1 diabetes. General study findings and limits: Among patients with Type 1 diabetes, TCRB CDR3s were moderately but significantly shorter in every one of the four CD4+ subsets. Cells with high TCR expression could be over-represented when cDNA is sequenced.

Isolated RNA was reverse transcribed in full, so expressed TCRB transcripts were sequenced. Data came from immunoSEQ multiplex PCR; TCRdb stores just in-frame clones and leaves some out. The data hold fewer than 350,000 clones, with about 8.5% observed a single time. One heparinised draw, averaging roughly 0.12 L, was taken per donor. Every sorted population was more than 95% pure. To note about this clone: Its cognate antigen is unknown.

This CDR3 comprises 14 residues. Trimming took 6 bases from V and 7 from J, leaving 18 bases between them. Per germline, CDR1 MNHEY and CDR2 SMNVEV (reference sequence). The V and J genes are TRBV27 and TRBJ1-2; D remains unclear. Sequencing was performed on central memory CD4+ T cells from blood. This TCR derives from a woman between 18 and 30 years old in good health. CDR3 in DNA: TGTGCCAGCAGGGACCACATGGCCGGCTTTGGCTACACCTTC. This encodes CASRDHMAGFGYTF.